This T cell receptor (beta chain) was sequenced during a study of blood T cell repertoires in COVID-19. Study information: COVID-19 samples collected from the United States, Italy and Spain covered acute and convalescent phases.

TCRdb keeps only in-frame clones here, not all; method: immunoSEQ multiplex PCR. The sample lists 150,000 to 200,000 clones, roughly 79% seen once, with approximately 10% in the top ten. CDR1 and CDR2 from the germline V gene are SGHTA and FQGNSA. The CDR3 is made up of 13 amino acids. With 3 bases removed from V and 6 bases from J, the gap between germline ends came to 10 bases. The clonotype comes from a woman in her thirties or forties with COVID-19, enrolled during active disease. The chain joins TRBV7-2 to TRBJ2-3; D is unresolved. Material: peripheral blood. In DNA form, the CDR3 reads TGTGCCAGCAGCTTGCTAGTATCTGATACGCAGTATTTT. Translating gives CASSLLVSDTQYF.